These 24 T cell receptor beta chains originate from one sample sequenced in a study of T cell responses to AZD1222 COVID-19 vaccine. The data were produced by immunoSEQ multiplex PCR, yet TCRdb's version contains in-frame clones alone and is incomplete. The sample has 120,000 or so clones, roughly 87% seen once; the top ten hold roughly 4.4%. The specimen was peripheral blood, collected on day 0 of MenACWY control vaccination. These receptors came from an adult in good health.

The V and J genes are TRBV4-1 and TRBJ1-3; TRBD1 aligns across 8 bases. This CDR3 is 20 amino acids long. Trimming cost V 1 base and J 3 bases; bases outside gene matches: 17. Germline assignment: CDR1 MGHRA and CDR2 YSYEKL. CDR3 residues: CASSQGGGQGTTAYGNTIYF. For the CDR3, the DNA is TGCGCCAGCAGCCAAGGGGGAGGACAGGGAACAACTGCGTATGGAAACACCATATATTTT.

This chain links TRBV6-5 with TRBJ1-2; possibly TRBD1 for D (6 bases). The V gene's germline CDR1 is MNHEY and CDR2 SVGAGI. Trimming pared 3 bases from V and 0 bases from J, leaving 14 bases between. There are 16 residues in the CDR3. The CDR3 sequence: CASSYQSGGANYGYTF. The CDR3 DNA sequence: TGTGCCAGCAGTTATCAATCTGGGGGCGCTAACTATGGCTACACCTTC.

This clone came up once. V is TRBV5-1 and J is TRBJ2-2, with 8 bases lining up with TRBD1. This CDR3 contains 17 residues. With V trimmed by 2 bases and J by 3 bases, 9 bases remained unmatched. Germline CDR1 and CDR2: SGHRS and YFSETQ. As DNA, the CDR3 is TGCGCCAGCAGCTTCGCTGACAGGGGATTGGACACCGGGGAGCTGTTTTTT. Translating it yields CASSFADRGLDTGELFF.

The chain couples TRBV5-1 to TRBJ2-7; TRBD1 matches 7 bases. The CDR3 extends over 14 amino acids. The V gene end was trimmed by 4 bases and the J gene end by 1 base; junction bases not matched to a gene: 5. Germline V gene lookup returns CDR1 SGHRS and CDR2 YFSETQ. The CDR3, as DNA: TGCGCCAGCAGCAAGACAGGGCAGTCCTACGAGCAGTACTTC. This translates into CASSKTGQSYEQYF. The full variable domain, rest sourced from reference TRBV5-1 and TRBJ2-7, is KAGVTQTPRYLIKTRGQQVTLSCSPISGHRSVSWYQQTPGQGLQFLFEYFSETQRNKGNFPGRFSGRQFSNSRSEMNVSTLELGDSALYLCASSKTGQSYEQYFGPGTRLTVT.

The CDR3 protein is CSVEGQLDLAKNIQYF. The CDR3 DNA follows: TGCAGCGTTGAGGGACAGCTAGACTTAGCCAAAAACATTCAGTACTTC. The chain couples TRBV29-1 to TRBJ2-4; 7 nucleotides match TRBD1. After removal of 3 bases from V and 0 bases from J, the junction contained 8 bases not matched to a gene. Germline V gene data show CDR1 as SQVTM and CDR2 as ANQGSEA. This CDR3 contains 16 residues.

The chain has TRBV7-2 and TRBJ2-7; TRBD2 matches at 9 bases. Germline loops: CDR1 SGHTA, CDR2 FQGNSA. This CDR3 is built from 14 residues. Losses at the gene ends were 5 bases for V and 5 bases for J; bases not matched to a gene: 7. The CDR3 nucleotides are TGTGCCAGCAGCCCCCGACTAGCGGCCCACGAGCAGTACTTC. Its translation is CASSPRLAAHEQYF.

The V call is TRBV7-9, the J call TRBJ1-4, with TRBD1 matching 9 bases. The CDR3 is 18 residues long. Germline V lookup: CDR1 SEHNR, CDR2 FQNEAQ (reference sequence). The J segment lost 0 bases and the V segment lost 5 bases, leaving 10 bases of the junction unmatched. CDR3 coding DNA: TGTGCCAGCAGCATACGGACAGGGGTGTCTGCAACTAATGAAAAACTGTTTTTT. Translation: CASSIRTGVSATNEKLFF.

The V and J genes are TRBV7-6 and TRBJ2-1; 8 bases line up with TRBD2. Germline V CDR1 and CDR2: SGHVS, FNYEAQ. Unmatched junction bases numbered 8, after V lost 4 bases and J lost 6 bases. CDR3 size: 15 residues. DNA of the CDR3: TGTGCCAGCAGCTCCGCGGTAGCGGGACCCAATGAGCAGTTCTTC. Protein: CASSSAVAGPNEQFF.

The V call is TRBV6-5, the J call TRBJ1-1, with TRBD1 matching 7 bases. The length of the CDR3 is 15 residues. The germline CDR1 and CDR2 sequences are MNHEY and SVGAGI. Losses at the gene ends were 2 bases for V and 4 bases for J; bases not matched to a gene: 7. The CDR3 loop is CASSYLDRALTEAFF. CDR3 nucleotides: TGTGCCAGCAGTTACCTTGACAGGGCACTCACTGAAGCTTTCTTT.

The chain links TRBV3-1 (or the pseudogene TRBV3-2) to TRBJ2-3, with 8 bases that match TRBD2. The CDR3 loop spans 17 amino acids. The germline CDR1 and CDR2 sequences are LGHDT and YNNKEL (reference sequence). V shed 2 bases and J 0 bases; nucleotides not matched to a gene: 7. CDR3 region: CASSQTSGSSSTDTQYF. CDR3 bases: TGTGCCAGCAGCCAAACTAGCGGCTCCTCTAGCACAGATACGCAGTATTTT.

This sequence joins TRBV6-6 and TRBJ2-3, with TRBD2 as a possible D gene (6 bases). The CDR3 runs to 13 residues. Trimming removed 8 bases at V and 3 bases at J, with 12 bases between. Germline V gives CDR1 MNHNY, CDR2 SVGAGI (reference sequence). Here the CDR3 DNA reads TGTGCCAGCGGCCAGCGGGCTACAGATACGCAGTATTTT. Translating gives CASGQRATDTQYF.

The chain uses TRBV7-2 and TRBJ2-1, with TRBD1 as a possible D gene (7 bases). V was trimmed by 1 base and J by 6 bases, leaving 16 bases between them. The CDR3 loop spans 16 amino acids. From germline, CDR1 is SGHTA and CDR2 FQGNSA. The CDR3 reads CASSLVGQGGRNEQFF. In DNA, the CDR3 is TGTGCCAGCAGCTTAGTCGGGCAGGGGGGTCGCAATGAGCAGTTCTTC.

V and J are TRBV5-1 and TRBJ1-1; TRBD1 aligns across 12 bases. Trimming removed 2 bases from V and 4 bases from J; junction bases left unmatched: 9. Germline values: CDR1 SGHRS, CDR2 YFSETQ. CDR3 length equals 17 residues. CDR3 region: CASSFEGQGARPTEAFF. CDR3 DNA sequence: TGCGCCAGCAGCTTTGAGGGACAGGGGGCCCGGCCCACTGAAGCTTTCTTT.

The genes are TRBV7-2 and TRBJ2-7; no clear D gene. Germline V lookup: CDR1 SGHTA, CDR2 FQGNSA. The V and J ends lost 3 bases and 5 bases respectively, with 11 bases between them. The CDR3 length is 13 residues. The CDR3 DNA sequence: TGTGCCAGCAGCTTCCCGTTTAAGAACGAGCAGTACTTC. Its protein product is CASSFPFKNEQYF.

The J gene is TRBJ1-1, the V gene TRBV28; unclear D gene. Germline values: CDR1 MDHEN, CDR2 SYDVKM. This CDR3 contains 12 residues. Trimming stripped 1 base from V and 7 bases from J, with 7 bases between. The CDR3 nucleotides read TGTGCCAGCAGTTTATCGCCGATTGAAGCTTTCTTT. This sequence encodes CASSLSPIEAFF.

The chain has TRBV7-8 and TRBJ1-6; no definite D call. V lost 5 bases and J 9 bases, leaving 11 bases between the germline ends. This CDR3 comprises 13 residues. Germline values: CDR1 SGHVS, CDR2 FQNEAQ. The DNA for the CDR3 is TGTGCCAGCAGCCTCACCAGAGGTTCACCCCTCCACTTT. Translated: CASSLTRGSPLHF.

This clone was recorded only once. CDR3 bases: TGTGCCACCAGCAGAGATCAAGGTCCCTCTCAAGCTTTCTTT. Residues: CATSRDQGPSQAFF. J is TRBJ1-1 and V is TRBV15; D gene ambiguous. The CDR3 covers 14 residues. The V end was cut by 0 bases, the J end by 9 bases, with 14 bases between. Germline V gives CDR1 LNHNV, CDR2 YYDKDF (reference sequence).

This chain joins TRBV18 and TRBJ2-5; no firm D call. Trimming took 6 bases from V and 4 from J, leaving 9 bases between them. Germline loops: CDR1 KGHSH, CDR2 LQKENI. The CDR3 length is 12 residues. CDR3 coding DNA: TGTGCCAGCTCTCAGGACGGAGAGACCCAGTACTTC. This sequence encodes CASSQDGETQYF.

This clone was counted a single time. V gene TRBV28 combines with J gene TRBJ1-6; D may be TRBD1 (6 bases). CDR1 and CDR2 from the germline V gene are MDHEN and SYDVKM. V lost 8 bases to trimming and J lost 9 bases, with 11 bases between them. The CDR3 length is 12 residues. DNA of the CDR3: TGTGCCAGCCGTCTCAGGGGTTCACCCCTCCACTTT. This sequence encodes CASRLRGSPLHF.

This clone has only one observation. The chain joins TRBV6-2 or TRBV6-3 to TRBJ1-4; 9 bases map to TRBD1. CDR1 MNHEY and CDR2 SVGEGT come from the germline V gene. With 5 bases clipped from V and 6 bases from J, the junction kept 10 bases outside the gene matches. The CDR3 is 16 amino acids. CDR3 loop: CASSDPTGGRDEKLFF. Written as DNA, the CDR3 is TGTGCCAGCAGTGACCCCACAGGGGGCCGTGATGAAAAACTGTTTTTT.

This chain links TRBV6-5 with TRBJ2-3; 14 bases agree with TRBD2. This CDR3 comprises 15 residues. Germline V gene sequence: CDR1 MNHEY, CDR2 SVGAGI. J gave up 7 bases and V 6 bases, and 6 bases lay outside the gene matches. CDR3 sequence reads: CASSSGLAGGNTQYF. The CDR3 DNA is TGTGCCAGCAGCTCCGGACTAGCGGGAGGTAATACGCAGTATTTT.

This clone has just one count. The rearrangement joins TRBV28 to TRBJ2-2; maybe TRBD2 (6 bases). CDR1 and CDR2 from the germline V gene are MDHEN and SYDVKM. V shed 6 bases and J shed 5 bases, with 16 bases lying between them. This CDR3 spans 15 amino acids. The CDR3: CASRAKTGLTGELFF. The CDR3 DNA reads TGTGCCAGCAGAGCGAAAACGGGACTTACCGGGGAGCTGTTTTTT.

CDR3 DNA: TGTGCCAGCAGCTTAGTTGATAGGGACAAGAGCACAGATACGCAGTATTTT. It translates to CASSLVDRDKSTDTQYF. This chain joins TRBV7-9 and TRBJ2-3; D possibly corresponds to TRBD1 (6 bases). V lost 1 base and J lost 0, with 14 bases in between. Germline loops: CDR1 SEHNR, CDR2 FQNEAQ (reference sequence). The CDR3 sequence is 17 residues long.

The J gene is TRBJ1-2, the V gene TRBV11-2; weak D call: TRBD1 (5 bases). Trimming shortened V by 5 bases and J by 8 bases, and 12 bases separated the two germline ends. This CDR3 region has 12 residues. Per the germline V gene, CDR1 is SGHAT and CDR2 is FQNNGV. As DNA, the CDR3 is TGTGCCAGCAGCCCGGGACTGCCGGGCTACACCTTC. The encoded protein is CASSPGLPGYTF.